Below, one T cell receptor beta chain is given with its context. Its matching antigen is unknown. RNA extraction was followed by reverse transcription into cDNA, which acted as the sequencing template. Only in-frame clones appear in the TCRdb table, and some are missing; sequencing was by immunoSEQ multiplex PCR. This table holds about 39,000 clones, 65% found once. This sample is part of a study of CD8+ T cells in alopecia areata. The junction had 9 bases not matched to a gene; V was cut back by 4 bases and J by 6 bases. The CDR3 loop spans 13 amino acids. Germline CDR1 GTSNPN, CDR2 SVGIG (reference sequence). Whole-study findings and limits: Tofacitinib yielded significantly lower scalp clonality and fewer expanded CD8+ clones among the top 100.

This sample's treatment: oral pan-JAK inhibitor, 5-10 mg twice daily. The source was CD8+ T cells sorted from blood, collected at week 4, from a patient treated with tofacitinib. The V call is TRBV30, the J call TRBJ2-7, with TRBD2 identical over 7 bases. This TCR derives from a human donor with alopecia areata. The CDR3: CAWTTGWGGEQYF. The CDR3 DNA sequence: TGTGCCTGGACCACAGGATGGGGGGGCGAGCAGTACTTC.